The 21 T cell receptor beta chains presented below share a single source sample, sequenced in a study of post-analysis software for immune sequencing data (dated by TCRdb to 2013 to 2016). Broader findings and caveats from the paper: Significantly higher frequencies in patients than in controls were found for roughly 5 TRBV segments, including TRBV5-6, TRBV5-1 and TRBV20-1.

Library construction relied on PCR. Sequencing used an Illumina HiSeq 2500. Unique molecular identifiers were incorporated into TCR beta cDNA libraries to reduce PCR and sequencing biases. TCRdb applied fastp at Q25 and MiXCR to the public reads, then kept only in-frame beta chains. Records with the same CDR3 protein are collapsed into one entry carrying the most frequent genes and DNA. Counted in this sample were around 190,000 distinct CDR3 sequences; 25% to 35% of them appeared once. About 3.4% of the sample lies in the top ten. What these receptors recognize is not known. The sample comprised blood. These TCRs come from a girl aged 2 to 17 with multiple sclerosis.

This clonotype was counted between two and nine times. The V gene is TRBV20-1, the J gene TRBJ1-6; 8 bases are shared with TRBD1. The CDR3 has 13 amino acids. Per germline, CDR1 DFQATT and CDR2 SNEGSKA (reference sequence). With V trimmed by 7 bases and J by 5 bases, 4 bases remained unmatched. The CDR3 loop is CSGRTGHNSPLHF. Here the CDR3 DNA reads TGCAGTGGGCGGACAGGGCATAATTCACCCCTCCACTTT.

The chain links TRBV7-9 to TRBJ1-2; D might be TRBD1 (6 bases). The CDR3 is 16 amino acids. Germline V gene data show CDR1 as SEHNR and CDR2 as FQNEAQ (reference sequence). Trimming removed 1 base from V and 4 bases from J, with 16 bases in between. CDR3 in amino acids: CASSLEDTGQSYGYTF. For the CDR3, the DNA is TGTGCCAGCAGCTTAGAGGACACTGGACAGTCCTATGGCTACACCTTC. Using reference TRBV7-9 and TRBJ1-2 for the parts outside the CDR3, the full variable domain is DTGVSQNPRHKITKRGQNVTFRCDPISEHNRLYWYRQTLGQGPEFLTYFQNEAQLEKSRLLSDRFSAERPKGSFSTLEIQRTEQGDSAMYLCASSLEDTGQSYGYTFGSGTRLTVV.

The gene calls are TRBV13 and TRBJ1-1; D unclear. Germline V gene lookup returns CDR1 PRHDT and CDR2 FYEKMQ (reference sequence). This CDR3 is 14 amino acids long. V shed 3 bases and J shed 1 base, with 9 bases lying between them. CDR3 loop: CASSFPSENTEAFF. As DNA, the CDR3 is TGTGCCAGCAGCTTCCCCAGCGAGAACACTGAAGCTTTCTTT.

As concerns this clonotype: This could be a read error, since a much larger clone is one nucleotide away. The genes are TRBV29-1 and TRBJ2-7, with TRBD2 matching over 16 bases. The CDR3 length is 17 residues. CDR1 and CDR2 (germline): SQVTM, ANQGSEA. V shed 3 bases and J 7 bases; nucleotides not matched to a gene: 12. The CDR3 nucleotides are TGCAGCGTTGAGGGGACTAGCGGGAGGGCCATCTACAATGAGCAGTACTTC. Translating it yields CSVEGTSGRAIYNEQYF.

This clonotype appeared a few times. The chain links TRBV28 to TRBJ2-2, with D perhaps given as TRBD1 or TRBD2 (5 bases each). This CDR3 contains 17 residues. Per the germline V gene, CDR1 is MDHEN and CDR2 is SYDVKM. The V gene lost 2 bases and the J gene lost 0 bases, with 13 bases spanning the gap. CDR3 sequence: CASSLDWGGPNTGELFF. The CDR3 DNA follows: TGTGCCAGCAGTTTAGATTGGGGCGGGCCGAACACCGGGGAGCTGTTTTTT.

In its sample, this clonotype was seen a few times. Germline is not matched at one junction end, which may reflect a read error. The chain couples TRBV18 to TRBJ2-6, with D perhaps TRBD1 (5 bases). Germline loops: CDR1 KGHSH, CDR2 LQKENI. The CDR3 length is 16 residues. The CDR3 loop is CASPPRQISGANVLTF. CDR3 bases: TGTGCCAGCCCACCACGACAGATCTCTGGGGCCAACGTCCTGACTTTC.

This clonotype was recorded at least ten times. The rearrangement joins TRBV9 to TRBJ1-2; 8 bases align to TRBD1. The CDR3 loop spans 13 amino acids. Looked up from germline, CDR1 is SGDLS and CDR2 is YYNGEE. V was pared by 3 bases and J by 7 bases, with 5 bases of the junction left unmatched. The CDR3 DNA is TGTGCCAGCAGCGCTCGGACAGGGCCTGGCTACACCTTC. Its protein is CASSARTGPGYTF. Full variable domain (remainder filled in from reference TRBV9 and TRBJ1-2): DSGVTQTPKHLITATGQRVTLRCSPRSGDLSVYWYQQSLDQGLQFLIQYYNGEERAKGNILERFSAQQFPDLHSELNLSSLELGDSALYFCASSARTGPGYTFGSGTRLTVV.

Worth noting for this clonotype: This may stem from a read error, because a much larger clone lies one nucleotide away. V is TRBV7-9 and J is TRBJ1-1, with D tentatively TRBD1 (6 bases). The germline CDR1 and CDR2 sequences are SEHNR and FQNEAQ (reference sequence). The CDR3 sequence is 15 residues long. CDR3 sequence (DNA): TGTGCCTGCAGCCCAACCAGGGCAGGGGACACTGAAGCTTTCTTT. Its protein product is CACSPTRAGDTEAFF.

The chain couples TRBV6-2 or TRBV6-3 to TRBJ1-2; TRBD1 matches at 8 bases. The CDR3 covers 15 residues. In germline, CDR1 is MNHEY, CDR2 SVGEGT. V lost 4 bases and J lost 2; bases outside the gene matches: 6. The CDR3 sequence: CASSSDRDSNYGYTF. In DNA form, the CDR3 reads TGTGCCAGCAGTTCGGACAGGGATTCGAACTATGGCTACACCTTC.

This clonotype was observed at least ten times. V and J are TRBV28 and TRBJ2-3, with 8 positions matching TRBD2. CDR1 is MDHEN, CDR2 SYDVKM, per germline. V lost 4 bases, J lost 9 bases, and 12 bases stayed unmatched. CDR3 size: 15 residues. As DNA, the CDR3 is TGTGCCAGCAGTTCCACGGGACTAGGGTTTGAAACGCAGTATTTT. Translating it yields CASSSTGLGFETQYF.

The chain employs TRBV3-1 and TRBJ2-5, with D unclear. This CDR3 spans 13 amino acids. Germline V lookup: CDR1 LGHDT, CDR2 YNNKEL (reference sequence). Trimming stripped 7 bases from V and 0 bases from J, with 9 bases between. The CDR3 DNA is TGTGCCAGCAAGAAAGAATACCAAGAGACCCAGTACTTC. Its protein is CASKKEYQETQYF.

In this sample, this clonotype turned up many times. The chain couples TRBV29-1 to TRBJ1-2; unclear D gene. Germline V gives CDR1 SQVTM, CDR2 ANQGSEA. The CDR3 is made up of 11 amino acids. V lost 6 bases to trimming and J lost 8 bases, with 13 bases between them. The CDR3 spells CSVHTTGGYTF. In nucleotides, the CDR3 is TGCAGCGTCCACACTACTGGGGGCTACACCTTC.

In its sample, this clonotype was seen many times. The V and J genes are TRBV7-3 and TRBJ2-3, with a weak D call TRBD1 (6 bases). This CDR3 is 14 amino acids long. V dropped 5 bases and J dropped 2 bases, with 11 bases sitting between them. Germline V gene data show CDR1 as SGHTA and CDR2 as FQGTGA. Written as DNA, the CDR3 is TGTGCCAGCAGCCCGGACAGTTCCACAGATACGCAGTATTTT. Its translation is CASSPDSSTDTQYF.

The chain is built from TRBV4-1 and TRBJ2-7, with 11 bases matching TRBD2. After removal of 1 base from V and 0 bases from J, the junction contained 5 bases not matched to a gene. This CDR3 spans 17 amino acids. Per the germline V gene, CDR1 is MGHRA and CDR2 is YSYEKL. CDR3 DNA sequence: TGCGCCAGCAGCCAAGCTGCTAGCGGGAGGAGCTCCTACGAGCAGTACTTC. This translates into CASSQAASGRSSYEQYF.

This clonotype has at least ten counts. In DNA, the CDR3 is TGCAGTGCTAGGGGACGAAAACCCTCCACAGATACGCAGTATTTT. Residues: CSARGRKPSTDTQYF. The V and J genes are TRBV20-1 and TRBJ2-3; D is possibly TRBD1 or TRBD2 (5 bases each). Germline CDR1 is DFQATT and CDR2 is SNEGSKA (reference sequence). The V and J ends lost 3 bases and 2 bases respectively, with 15 bases between them. The CDR3 runs to 15 residues.

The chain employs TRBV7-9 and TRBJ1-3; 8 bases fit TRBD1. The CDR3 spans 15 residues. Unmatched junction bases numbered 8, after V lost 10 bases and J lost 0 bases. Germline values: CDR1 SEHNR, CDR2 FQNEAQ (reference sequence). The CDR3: CAIPGTGGSGNTIYF. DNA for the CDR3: TGTGCCATCCCCGGGACAGGAGGCTCTGGAAACACCATATATTTT.

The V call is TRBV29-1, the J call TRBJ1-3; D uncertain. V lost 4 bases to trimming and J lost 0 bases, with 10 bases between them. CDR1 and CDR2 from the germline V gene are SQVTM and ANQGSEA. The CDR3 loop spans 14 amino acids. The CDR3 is CSVGRGRSGNTIYF. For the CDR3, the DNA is TGCAGCGTTGGACGGGGTCGCTCTGGAAACACCATATATTTT.

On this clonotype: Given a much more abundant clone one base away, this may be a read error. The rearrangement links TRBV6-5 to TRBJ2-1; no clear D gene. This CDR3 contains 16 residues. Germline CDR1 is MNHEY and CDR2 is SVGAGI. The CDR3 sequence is CASSYSGSSSYNERFF. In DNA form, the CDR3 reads TGTGCCAGCAGTTACTCGGGGTCCAGCTCCTACAATGAGCGGTTCTTC.

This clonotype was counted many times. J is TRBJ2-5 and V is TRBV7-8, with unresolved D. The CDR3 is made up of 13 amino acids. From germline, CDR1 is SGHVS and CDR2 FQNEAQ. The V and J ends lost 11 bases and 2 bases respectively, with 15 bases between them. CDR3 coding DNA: TGTGCCCTTGCGAAAGGCCCTCAAGAGACCCAGTACTTC. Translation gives CALAKGPQETQYF.

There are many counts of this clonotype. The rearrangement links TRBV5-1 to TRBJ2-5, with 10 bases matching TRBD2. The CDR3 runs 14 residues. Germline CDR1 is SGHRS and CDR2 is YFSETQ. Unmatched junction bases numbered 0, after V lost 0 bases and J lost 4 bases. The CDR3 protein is CASSLGTSGETQYF. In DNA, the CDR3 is TGCGCCAGCAGCTTGGGGACTAGCGGAGAGACCCAGTACTTC.

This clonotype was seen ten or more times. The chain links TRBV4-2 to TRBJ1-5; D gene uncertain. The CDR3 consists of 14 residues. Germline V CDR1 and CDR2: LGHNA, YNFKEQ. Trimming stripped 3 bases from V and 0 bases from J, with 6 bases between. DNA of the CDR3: TGTGCCAGCAGCCAGGAAGTTAGCAATCAGCCCCAGCATTTT. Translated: CASSQEVSNQPQHF.